The table lists the clone carrying this T cell receptor (beta chain) with many counts. Researchers took RNA transcripts and amplified the TCR beta CDR3 regions from them. HTBI primers drove first-round RT-PCR of the TCR CDR3. MiXCR, run by TCRdb on the multiplex PCR reads, gives a single entry per CDR3 protein. Found here are about 560,000 distinct CDR3 sequences, approximately 15% of them singletons; the top ten hold about 17%. This sample is drawn from a study of T cells in Graves' hyperthyroidism and ophthalmopathy. CDR3 length equals 17 residues. V lost 3 bases, J lost 1 base, and 11 bases stayed unmatched. In germline, CDR1 is LGHDT, CDR2 YNNKEL (reference sequence). Across 18 months, stable Graves' hyperthyroidism was marked by no progression to ophthalmopathy. Out of approximately 10 ml of fresh peripheral blood came the PBMCs.

The clonotype was recovered from a woman aged 18-29 years with Graves' hyperthyroidism. The chain has TRBV3-1 and TRBJ1-1; 7 nucleotides align to TRBD1. Sequenced: blood. The CDR3 nucleotides are TGTGCCAGCAGCCACTCTATCGCGGACAGGAGGAACACTGAAGCTTTCTTT. The encoded protein is CASSHSIADRRNTEAFF.